A single sample is the source of the 5 T cell receptor beta chains below, sequenced in a study of blood T cell repertoires in COVID-19 (dated by TCRdb to about 2020). Libraries came from the immunoSEQ multiplex PCR assay. TCRdb took this table from immuneACCESS and kept in-frame rearrangements with V and J called. Such tables lack part of the clones; where checked against another copy, unresolved V genes explain under half of the gap, and the rest is unexplained. This sample gives about 230,000 clones in total; approximately 90% of them show up just once. The ten largest account for 12% of the sample. Sequenced input: peripheral blood. The receptors were sampled from a woman younger than 35 who had recovered from COVID-19.

The rearrangement joins TRBV6-5 to TRBJ2-2; a weak D match, TRBD1 (5 bases). Germline V gene data show CDR1 as MNHEY and CDR2 as SVGAGI. The V gene lost 2 bases and the J gene lost 0 bases, with 10 bases spanning the gap. This CDR3 has 16 amino acids. The CDR3 loop is CASSYAQGSNTGELFF. The CDR3 DNA follows: TGTGCCAGCAGTTACGCGCAGGGCTCGAACACCGGGGAGCTGTTTTTT.

The CDR3 protein is CASSPSYSSADTQYF. The DNA for the CDR3 is TGCGCCAGCAGCCCGAGCTACTCGTCCGCAGATACGCAGTATTTT. The chain joins TRBV4-1 to TRBJ2-3, with D unresolved. Between the trimmed V and J ends, which lost 4 bases and 4 bases, there was a span of 15 bases. Germline V gene data show CDR1 as MGHRA and CDR2 as YSYEKL. The CDR3 extends over 15 amino acids.

The rearrangement links TRBV4-3 to TRBJ2-6; D is unclear. Trimming shortened V by 1 base and J by 0 bases, and 16 bases separated the two germline ends. Germline CDR1 LGHNA, CDR2 YSLEER. The CDR3 is 19 residues long. The CDR3: CASSQGFQRVDSGANVLTF. In DNA, the CDR3 is TGCGCCAGCAGCCAAGGGTTCCAGCGAGTGGACTCTGGGGCCAACGTCCTGACTTTC.

The rearrangement joins TRBV19 to TRBJ2-1; TRBD1 aligns across 9 bases. V trimming: 5 bases; J trimming: 3 bases; junction bases outside the gene matches: 8. This CDR3 comprises 16 residues. Germline CDR1 reads LNHDA; CDR2 reads SQIVND (reference sequence). DNA for the CDR3: TGTGCCAGTAGTCCGCCCGGGACAGGGCACTACAATGAGCAGTTCTTC. It specifies CASSPPGTGHYNEQFF.

This clone has ten or more counts. The chain recombines TRBV4-1 with TRBJ2-1; TRBD2 matches at 8 bases. V gave up 1 base and J gave up 10 bases; unmatched junction bases: 18. The CDR3 totals 18 residues. Germline CDR1 MGHRA, CDR2 YSYEKL. In DNA form, the CDR3 reads TGCGCCAGCAGCCAAGTTCGTCCGGGACTAGGATCCTTGACGGAGCAGTTCTTC. Translating it yields CASSQVRPGLGSLTEQFF.